This T cell receptor (beta chain) was sequenced for a study of blood T cell repertoires in COVID-19. Study details: Material from acute and convalescent COVID-19 was sourced from the United States, Italy and Spain. T cells, B-cell-depleted T cells, or PBMCs provided the cDNA or gDNA that served as material.

Repertoires were generated with immunoSEQ multiplex PCR, while TCRdb's copy carries only in-frame clones and drops some. Of tens of thousands of clones listed, around 92% are singletons. V lost 8 bases, J lost 5 bases, and 7 bases stayed unmatched. CDR1 and CDR2 (germline): LNHDA, SQIVND (reference sequence). The CDR3 totals 13 residues. The sequenced sample was peripheral blood. The receptor's source is a man aged 50 or older with COVID-19, enrolled during active disease. The V call is TRBV19, the J call TRBJ2-5, with 8 bases identical to TRBD1. DNA of the CDR3: TGTGCCAGTGCACAGGGGGTCGTCGAGACCCAGTACTTC. Protein: CASAQGVVETQYF.